This TCR beta chain originates from a study of patients with pleural tuberculosis. TCRdb ran MiXCR on the reads and lists one entry per CDR3 protein. The profile shows just under 30,000 distinct CDR3 sequences, over 15% of them singletons. The CDR3 is made up of 18 amino acids. Per germline, CDR1 LGHNA and CDR2 YNFKEQ. J gave up 0 bases and V 3 bases, and 10 bases lay outside the gene matches. The table lists this clonotype with many counts. The TCR was taken from a human donor with pleural tuberculosis. The chain is built from TRBV4-2 and TRBJ2-3; 9 positions agree with TRBD2. Material: peripheral blood. The CDR3 protein is CASSQAPGGLASTDTQYF. CDR3 coding DNA: TGTGCCAGCAGCCAGGCCCCTGGGGGACTAGCTAGCACAGATACGCAGTATTTT.